The present T cell receptor beta chain was sequenced within a study of blood T cells in healthy people across ages. Study-wide points: Estimates of total diversity, which came from one million sequenced T cells, were considered to be underestimates.

A second PCR, run for about 7 to 11 cycles, used a sample-barcoded 5' primer plus a J-beta primer mix. In TCRdb, the 5' RACE reads were re-called with MiXCR into one record per CDR3 protein. This sample yields over 1,300,000 distinct CDR3 sequences, of which around 59% are seen a single time; over 5% belongs to the top ten. Germline values: CDR1 MNHEY, CDR2 SMNVEV (reference sequence). This CDR3 has 17 residues. Comment on this clonotype: Its antigen is currently unknown. As the CDR3 is not closed by the conserved phenylalanine or tryptophan, this likely results from a read error.

This clonotype was obtained from a man between 18 and 35 years old in good health. Source material: blood. The rearrangement joins TRBV27 to TRBJ2-7, with 11 positions matching TRBD2. The CDR3 region has the DNA TGTGCCAGCAGTGCGACCGCTCTAGCGGGGGGATCCTACGTGCAGTACTTA. It is translated as CASSATALAGGSYVQYL.